One T cell receptor beta chain is described in this entry. Its target is not known. The CDR3 extends over 16 amino acids. V lost 5 bases to trimming and J lost 6 bases; unmatched junction nucleotides: 13. Germline V lookup: CDR1 SGHTA, CDR2 FQGNSA. Every donor provided around 9.3 milliliters of peripheral blood. The data derive from a study of blood T cells in healthy people across ages. Broader study findings: With age, beta diversity per million T cells declined roughly linearly, significantly by 30 to 50.

Next came a second PCR, run for about 6 to 11 cycles, which used a sample-barcoded 5' primer along with a J-beta primer mix. TCRdb called the 5' RACE reads again in MiXCR, with one record for every CDR3 protein. Counted here are over a million distinct CDR3 sequences, 40% to 45% occurring once; the ten biggest clones make up about 19%. This chain joins TRBV7-2 and TRBJ2-1, with 7 bases fitting TRBD2. The receptor's source is a woman aged 55 to 70 in good health. Sequences were obtained from blood. In DNA form, the CDR3 reads TGTGCCAGCAGCCCATGGGGCGGGAGCCCAGCCAATGAGCAGTTCTTC. This translates into CASSPWGGSPANEQFF.